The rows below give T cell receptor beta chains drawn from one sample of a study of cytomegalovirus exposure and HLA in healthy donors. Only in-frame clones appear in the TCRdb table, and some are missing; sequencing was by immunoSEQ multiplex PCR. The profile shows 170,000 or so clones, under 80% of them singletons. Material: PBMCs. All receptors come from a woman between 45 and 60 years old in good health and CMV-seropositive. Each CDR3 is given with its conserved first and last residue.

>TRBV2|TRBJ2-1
CASSPQSRGGNEQFF
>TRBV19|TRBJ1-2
CASSSQGAAYGYTF
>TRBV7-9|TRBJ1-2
CSSSPDFGGANYGYTF
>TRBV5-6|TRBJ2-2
CASSLDSNTGELFF
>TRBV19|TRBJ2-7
CASSPGLSIRDEQYF
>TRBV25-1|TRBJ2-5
CASSEGGQKETQYF
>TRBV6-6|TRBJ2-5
CASSPGQKETQYF
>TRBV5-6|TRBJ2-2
CASSRQGVNTGELSF
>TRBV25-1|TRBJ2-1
CASSEPVGGGGNEQFF
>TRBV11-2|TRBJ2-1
CASRSGKGPYNEQFF
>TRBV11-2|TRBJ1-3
CASSLGPTGTDTIYF
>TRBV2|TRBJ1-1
CASRGTGGTEAFF
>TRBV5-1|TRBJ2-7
CASSLTGRVGEQYF
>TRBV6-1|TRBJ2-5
CASSEAPGGLQETQYF
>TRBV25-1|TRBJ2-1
CASSELGDRVGNEQFF
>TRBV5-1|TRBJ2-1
CASSLAGTAVRGDNEQFF
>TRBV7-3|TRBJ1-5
CASSLPRWSQHF
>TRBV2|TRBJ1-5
CASSPFGGGNNQPQHF
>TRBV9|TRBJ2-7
CASSPTQDFYEQYF
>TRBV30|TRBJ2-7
CAGSPGTANYEQYF
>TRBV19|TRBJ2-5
CASSGYRDRGYQETQYF
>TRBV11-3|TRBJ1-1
CARGDRGFTEAFF
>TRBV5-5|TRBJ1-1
CASSHWTGTEAFF
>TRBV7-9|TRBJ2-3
CASRRDTQYF
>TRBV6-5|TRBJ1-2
CASSSAGTYGYTF
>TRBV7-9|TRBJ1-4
CASSLGTQRANEKLFF
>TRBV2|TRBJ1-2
CASSGVAYGYTF
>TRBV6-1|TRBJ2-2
CATTGGKETGELFF
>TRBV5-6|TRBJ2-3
CASSLVQGAISFGDTQYF
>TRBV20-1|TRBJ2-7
CSADTEYEQYF
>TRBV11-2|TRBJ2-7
CASSRVAGGTSYEQYF
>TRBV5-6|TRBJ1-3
CASSFLTGMVNTIYF
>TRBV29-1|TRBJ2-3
CSVRTSGGPGDTQYF
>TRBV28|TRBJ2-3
CASSLTSGGPKYF
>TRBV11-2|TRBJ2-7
CASSKEGVGTYEQYF
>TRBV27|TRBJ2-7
CATGRLAGPLVNEQYF
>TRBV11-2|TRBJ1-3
CASSSRQGVYGNTIYF
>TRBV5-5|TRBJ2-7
CASSLGTGSTREQYF
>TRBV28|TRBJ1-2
CASTTLKYQGSGYTF
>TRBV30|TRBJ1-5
CAWSTGAGNQPQHF
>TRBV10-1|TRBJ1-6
CASRSHREDSPLHF
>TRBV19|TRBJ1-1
CASSTGQGATEAFF
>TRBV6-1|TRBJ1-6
CASATVLYNSPLHF
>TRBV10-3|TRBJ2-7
CAIGAPGAYEQYF
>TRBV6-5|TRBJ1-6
CASSGGLPLHF
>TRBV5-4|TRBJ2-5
CASSLGLLETQYF
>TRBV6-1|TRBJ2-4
CASAGDLAKNIQYF
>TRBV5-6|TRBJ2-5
CASRAGGNPQETQYF
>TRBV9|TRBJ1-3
CASSPGQGRTGNTIYF
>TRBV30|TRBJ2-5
CAWRETASQYF
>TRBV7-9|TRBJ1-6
CASSLSYLGQEINSPLHF
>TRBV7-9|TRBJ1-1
CASSLITGEAFF
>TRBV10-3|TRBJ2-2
CATWGQASNTGELFF